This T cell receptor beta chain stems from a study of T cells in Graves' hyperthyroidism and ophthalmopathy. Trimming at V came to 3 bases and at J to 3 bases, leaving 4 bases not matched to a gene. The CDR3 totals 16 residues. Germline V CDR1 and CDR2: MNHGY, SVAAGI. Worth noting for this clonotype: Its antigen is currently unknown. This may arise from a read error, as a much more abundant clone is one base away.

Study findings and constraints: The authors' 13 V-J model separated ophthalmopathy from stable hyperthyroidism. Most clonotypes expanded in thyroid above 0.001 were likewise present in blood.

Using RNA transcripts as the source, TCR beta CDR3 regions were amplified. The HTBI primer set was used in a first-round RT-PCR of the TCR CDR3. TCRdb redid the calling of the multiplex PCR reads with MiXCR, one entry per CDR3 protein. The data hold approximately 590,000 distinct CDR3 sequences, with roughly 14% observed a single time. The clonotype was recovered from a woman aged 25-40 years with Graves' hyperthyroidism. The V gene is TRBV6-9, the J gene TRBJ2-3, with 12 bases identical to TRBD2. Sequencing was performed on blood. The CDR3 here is CASSYGLAGTTDTQYF. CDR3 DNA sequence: TGTGCCAGCAGTTACGGACTAGCGGGAACTACAGATACGCAGTATTTT.